This TCR beta chain stems from a study of control samples from healthy donors and cancer patients. Sequenced by immunoSEQ multiplex PCR; TCRdb stores in-frame clones only, minus some. This sample carries about 28,000 clones, 91% of them seen once, and the ten largest clones take approximately 12%. The CDR3 sequence is 14 residues long. CDR1 is SNHLY, CDR2 FYNNEI, per germline. Trimming pared 2 bases from V and 2 bases from J, leaving 9 bases between. The clonotype comes from a man aged 45-65 years with lung cancer. J is TRBJ2-5 and V is TRBV2; D remains unclear. The sequencing sample was made of PBMCs. CDR3 sequence reads: CASSELVAQETQYF. CDR3 sequence (DNA): TGTGCCAGCAGTGAATTGGTAGCTCAAGAGACCCAGTACTTC.